Listed below are T cell receptor beta chains from one sample, sequenced in a study of cytotoxic CD8 clonotypes in ibrutinib-treated CLL. Only in-frame clones appear in the TCRdb table, and some are missing; sequencing was by immunoSEQ multiplex PCR. In the table there are some 35,000 clones, approximately 70% of which are singletons. Sequenced here: PBMCs, sampled before ibrutinib treatment. The receptors here all came from a human donor with chronic lymphocytic leukemia. Both conserved end residues are trimmed from each CDR3.

TRBV7-9	TRBJ2-7	ASSFPGGGSSYEQY
TRBV27	TRBJ1-1	ASSLQVNTEAF
TRBV7-2	TRBJ1-1	ASSLWAGANTEAF
TRBV10-3	TRBJ1-1	AISIEQGTEAF
TRBV5-4	TRBJ1-5	ASSLVTLYQPQH
TRBV5-6	TRBJ2-5	ASSSSQETQY
TRBV7-9	TRBJ2-7	ASSPRTASYEQY
TRBV6-5	TRBJ1-4	ASSSSPGRVNEKLF
TRBV5-1	TRBJ2-7	ASSPGAALVIEQY
TRBV7-8	TRBJ2-7	ASSLAGVEQY
TRBV27	TRBJ2-3	ASQRLGGGRTDTQY
TRBV27	TRBJ2-2	ASSPHTGELF
TRBV30	TRBJ2-2	AWSVRSGGELF
TRBV7-3	TRBJ2-1	ASSSTSGIYNEQF
TRBV5-1	TRBJ2-7	ASRDGTGYYEQY
TRBV6-1	TRBJ2-7	ASSEVGGSYEQY
TRBV7-2	TRBJ1-5	ASSFSSGVNQPQH
TRBV6-5	TRBJ2-3	ASSYLRARDTQY
TRBV6-4	TRBJ1-1	ASSAGANTEAF
TRBV7-3	TRBJ2-7	ASSLTSGTAQY
TRBV9	TRBJ1-5	ASIVTARAVGSNQPQH
TRBV6-1	NA	ASSPRGGAAYEQY
TRBV30	TRBJ1-6	AWGVGSYNSPLH
TRBV6-4	TRBJ1-1	ASSNTMGHPEAF
TRBV2	TRBJ1-1	ASSARLANTEAF
TRBV18	TRBJ2-1	ASSPPLAGSYNEQF
TRBV5-1	TRBJ2-2	ASSLQVQGATGELF
TRBV10-3	TRBJ1-3	AISAFQDNSGNTIY
TRBV9	TRBJ2-4	ASSGTLDPLNIQY
TRBV6-5	TRBJ2-2	ASSYGVENTGELF
TRBV6-5	TRBJ2-7	ASRLAESYYEQY
TRBV28	TRBJ2-7	ASSSPRTTSYEQY
TRBV11-3	TRBJ2-7	ASSTIYEQY
TRBV11-2	TRBJ2-7	ASSIYSGTYEQY
TRBV27	TRBJ2-5	ASSDVGLETQY
TRBV30	TRBJ2-7	AFHRVEQY
TRBV27	TRBJ2-7	ASSPGTGEYEQY
TRBV7-9	TRBJ2-5	ASSAIGAGVH
TRBV7-2	TRBJ2-7	ASSSLPNGPYEQY
TRBV7-2	TRBJ1-3	ASSLGRGGGNTIY
TRBV5-1	TRBJ1-6	ASSLVSRGGNSPLH
TRBV18	TRBJ1-3	ASSPGTGVFSGNTIY
TRBV2	TRBJ1-4	ATKRDEKLF
TRBV18	TRBJ2-7	ASSPSGGTEQY
TRBV11-2	TRBJ1-2	ASSLGTSGYT
TRBV15	TRBJ2-5	ATSRQGLATSPETQY
TRBV10-3	TRBJ2-5	AIRSGDRGETQY
TRBV4-1	TRBJ2-7	ASSHVAGPYEQY
TRBV10-3	TRBJ2-2	AVQGAQNTGELF